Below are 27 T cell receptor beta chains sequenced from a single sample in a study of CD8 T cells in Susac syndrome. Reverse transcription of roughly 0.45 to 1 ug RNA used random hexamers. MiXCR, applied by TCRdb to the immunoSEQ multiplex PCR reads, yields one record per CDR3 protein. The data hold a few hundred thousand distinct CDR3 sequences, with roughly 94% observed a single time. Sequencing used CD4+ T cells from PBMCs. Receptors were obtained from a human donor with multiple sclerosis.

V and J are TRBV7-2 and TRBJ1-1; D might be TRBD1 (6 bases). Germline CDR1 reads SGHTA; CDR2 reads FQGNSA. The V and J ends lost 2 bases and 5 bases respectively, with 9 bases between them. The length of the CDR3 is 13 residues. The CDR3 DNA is TGTGCCAGCAGCTTAAAGGGGGGAACTGAAGCTTTCTTT. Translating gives CASSLKGGTEAFF.

CDR3 residues: CSARAQGGEEQFF. In DNA, the CDR3 is TGCAGTGCTAGAGCTCAGGGGGGGGAAGAGCAGTTCTTC. The gene calls are TRBV20-1 and TRBJ2-1; TRBD1 or TRBD2 may be the D gene (7 bases each). CDR1 DFQATT and CDR2 SNEGSKA come from the germline V gene (reference sequence). The V end was cut by 1 base, the J end by 10 bases, with 14 bases between. The CDR3 loop spans 13 amino acids.

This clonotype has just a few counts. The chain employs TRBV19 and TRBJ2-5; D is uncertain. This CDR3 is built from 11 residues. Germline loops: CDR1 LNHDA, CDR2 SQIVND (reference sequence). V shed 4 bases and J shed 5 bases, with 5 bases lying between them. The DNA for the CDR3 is TGTGCCAGTAGTAACCGGGAGACCCAGTACTTC. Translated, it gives CASSNRETQYF.

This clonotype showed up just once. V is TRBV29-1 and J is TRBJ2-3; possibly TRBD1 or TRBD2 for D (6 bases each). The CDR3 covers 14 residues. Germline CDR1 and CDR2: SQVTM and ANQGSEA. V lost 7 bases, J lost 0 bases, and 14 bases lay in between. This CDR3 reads CSAGGTPSTDTQYF. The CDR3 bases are TGCAGCGCGGGCGGGACACCTAGCACAGATACGCAGTATTTT.

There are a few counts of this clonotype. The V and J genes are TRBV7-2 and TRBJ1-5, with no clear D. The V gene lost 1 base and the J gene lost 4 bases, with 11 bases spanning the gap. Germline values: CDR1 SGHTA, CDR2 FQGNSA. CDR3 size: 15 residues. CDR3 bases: TGTGCCAGCAGCTTAGGCGGAGGGAGGAATCAGCCCCAGCATTTT. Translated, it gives CASSLGGGRNQPQHF.

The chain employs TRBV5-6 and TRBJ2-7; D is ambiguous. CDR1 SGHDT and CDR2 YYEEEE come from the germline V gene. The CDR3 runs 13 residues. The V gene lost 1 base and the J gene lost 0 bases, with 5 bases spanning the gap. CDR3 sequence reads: CASSLPHSYEQYF. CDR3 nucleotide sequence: TGTGCCAGCAGCTTGCCTCACTCCTACGAGCAGTACTTC.

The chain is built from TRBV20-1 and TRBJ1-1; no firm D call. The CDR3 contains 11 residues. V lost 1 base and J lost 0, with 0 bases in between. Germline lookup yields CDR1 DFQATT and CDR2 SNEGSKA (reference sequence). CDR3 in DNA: TGCAGTGCTAGAGTGAACACTGAAGCTTTCTTT. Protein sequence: CSARVNTEAFF.

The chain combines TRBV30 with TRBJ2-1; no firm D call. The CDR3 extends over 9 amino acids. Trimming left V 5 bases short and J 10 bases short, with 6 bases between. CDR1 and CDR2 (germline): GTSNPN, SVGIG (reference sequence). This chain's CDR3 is CAWGFEQFF. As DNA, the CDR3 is TGTGCCTGGGGCTTCGAGCAGTTCTTC. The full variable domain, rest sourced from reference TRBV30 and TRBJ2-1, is SQTIHQWPATLVQPVGSPLSLECTVEGTSNPNLYWYRQAAGRGLQLLFYSVGIGQISSEVPQNLSASRPQDRQFILSSKKLLLSDSGFYLCAWGFEQFFGPGTRLTVL.

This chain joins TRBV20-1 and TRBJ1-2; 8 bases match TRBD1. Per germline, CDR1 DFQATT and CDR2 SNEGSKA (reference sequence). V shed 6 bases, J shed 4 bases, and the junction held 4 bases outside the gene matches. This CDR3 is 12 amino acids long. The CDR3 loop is CSADRVSYGYTF. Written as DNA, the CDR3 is TGCAGTGCGGACAGGGTTAGCTATGGCTACACCTTC.

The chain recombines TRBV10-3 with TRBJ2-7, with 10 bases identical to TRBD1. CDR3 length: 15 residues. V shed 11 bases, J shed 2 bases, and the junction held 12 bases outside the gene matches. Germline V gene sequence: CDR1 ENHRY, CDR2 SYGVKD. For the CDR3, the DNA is TGTGCCGCCGCAACCGGGACAGGGGATGCCTACGAGCAGTACGTC. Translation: CAAATGTGDAYEQYV.

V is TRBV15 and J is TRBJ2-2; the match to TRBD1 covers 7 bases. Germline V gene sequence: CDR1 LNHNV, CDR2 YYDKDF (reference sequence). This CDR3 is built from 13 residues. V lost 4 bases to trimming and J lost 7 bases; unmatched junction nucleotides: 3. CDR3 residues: CATSKDRLGELFF. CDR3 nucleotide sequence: TGTGCCACCAGCAAGGACAGGCTCGGGGAGCTGTTTTTT.

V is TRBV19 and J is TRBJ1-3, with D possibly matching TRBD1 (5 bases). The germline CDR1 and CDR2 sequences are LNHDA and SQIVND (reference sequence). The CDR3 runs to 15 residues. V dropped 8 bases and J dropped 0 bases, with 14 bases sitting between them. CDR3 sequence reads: CASSTESNSGNTIYF. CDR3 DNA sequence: TGTGCCAGTTCGACAGAATCAAACTCTGGAAACACCATATATTTT.

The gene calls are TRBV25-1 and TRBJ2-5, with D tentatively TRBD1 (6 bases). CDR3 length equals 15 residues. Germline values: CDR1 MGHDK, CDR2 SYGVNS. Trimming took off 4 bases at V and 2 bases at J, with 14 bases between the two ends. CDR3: CASSGWDTSQETQYF. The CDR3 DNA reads TGTGCCAGCAGTGGCTGGGACACTTCTCAAGAGACCCAGTACTTC.

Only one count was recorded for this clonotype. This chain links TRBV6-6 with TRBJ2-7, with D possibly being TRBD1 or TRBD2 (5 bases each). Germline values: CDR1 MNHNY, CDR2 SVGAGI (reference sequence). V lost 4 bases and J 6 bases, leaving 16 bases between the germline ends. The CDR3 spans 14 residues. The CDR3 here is CASSLSRGLGEQYF. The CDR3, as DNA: TGTGCCAGCAGTTTGTCCCGGGGCTTAGGCGAGCAGTACTTC.

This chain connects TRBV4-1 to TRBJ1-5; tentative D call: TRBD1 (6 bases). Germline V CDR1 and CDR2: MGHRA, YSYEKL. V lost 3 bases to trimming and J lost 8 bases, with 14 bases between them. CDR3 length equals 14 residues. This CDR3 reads CASSHRDTGEPQHF. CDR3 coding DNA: TGCGCCAGCAGCCACCGGGACACCGGAGAGCCCCAGCATTTT.

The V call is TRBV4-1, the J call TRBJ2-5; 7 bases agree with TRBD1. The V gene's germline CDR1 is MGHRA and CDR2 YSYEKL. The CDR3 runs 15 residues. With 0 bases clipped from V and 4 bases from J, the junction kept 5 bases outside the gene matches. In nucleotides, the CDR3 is TGCGCCAGCAGCCAAGAGGGACAGCCGGGAGAGACCCAGTACTTC. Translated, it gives CASSQEGQPGETQYF.

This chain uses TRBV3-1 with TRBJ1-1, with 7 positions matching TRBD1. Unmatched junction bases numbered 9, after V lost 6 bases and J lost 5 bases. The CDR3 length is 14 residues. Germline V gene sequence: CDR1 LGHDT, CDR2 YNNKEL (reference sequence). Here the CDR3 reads CASSGDRSFTEAFF. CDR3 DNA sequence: TGTGCCAGCAGTGGGGACAGAAGTTTTACTGAAGCTTTCTTT.

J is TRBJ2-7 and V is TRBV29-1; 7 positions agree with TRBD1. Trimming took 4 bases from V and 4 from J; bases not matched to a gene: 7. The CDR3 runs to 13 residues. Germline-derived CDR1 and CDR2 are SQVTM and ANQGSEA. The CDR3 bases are TGCAGCGTTGGACAGGGCACCGTTTACGAGCAGTACTTC. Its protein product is CSVGQGTVYEQYF.

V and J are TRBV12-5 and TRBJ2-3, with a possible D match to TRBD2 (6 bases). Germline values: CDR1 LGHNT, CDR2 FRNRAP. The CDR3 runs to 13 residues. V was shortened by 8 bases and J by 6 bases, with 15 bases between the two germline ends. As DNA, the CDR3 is TGTGCTAGTTCCCGCGGGGCGGGGGATACGCAGTATTTT. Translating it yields CASSRGAGDTQYF.

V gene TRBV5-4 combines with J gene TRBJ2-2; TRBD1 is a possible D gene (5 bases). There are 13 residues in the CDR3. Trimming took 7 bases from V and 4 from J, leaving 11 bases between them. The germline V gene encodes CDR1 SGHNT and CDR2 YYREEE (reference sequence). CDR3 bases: TGTGCCAGCTCCCAGGGTGGCACCGGGGAGCTGTTTTTT. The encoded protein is CASSQGGTGELFF.

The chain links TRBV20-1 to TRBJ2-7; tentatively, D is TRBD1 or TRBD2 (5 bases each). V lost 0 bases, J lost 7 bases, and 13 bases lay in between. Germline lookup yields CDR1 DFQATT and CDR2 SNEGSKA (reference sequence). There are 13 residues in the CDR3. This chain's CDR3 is CSARDGDLPEQYF. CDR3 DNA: TGCAGTGCTAGAGACGGGGACCTCCCGGAGCAGTACTTC.

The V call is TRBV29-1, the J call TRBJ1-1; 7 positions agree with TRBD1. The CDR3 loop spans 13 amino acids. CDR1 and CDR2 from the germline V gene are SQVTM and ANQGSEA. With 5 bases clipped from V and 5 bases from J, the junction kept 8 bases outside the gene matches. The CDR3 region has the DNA TGCAGCGTTACCCTACAGGGGAGAACTGAAGCTTTCTTT. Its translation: CSVTLQGRTEAFF.

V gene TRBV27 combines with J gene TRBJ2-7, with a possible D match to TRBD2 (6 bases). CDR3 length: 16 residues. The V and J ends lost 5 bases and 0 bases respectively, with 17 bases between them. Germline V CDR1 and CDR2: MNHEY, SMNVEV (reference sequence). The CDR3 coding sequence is TGTGCCAGCAGTCCCCGGGACTCCAGACTCTCCTACGAGCAGTACTTC. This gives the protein CASSPRDSRLSYEQYF.

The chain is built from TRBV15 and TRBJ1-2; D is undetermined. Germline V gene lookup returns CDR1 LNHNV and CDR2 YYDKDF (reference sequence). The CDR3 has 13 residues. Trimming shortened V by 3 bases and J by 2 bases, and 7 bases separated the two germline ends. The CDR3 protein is CATSSGTNYGYTF. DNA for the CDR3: TGTGCCACCAGCAGTGGAACCAACTATGGCTACACCTTC.

Written as DNA, the CDR3 is TGTGCCAGCTCACCAGGGATAGACTATAATTCACCCCTCCACTTT. Protein product: CASSPGIDYNSPLHF. This chain links TRBV18 with TRBJ1-6; no reliable D call. Trimming left V 2 bases short and J 3 bases short, with 8 bases between. Germline V gene data show CDR1 as KGHSH and CDR2 as LQKENI. The CDR3 runs to 15 residues.

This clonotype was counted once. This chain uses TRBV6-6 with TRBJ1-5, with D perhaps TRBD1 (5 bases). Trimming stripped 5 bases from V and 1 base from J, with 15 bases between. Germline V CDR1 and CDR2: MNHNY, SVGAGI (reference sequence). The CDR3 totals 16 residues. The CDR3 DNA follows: TGTGCCAGCAGTCCTCTCAGGGTGGGCAGCAATCAGCCCCAGCATTTT. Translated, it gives CASSPLRVGSNQPQHF.

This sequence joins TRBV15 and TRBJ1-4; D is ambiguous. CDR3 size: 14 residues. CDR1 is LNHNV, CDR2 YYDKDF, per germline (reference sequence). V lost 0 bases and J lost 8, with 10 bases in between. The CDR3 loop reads CATSRDTWREKLFF. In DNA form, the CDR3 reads TGTGCCACCAGCAGAGACACGTGGCGAGAAAAACTGTTTTTT.